The rows below give T cell receptor beta chains drawn from one sample of a study of blood T cell repertoires in COVID-19. This table comes from immunoSEQ multiplex PCR, and its TCRdb copy is limited to in-frame clones, with some not included. Here the sample spans 200,000 to 250,000 clones, over 70% being singletons. Sequencing was carried out using PBMCs or T cells enriched from blood (not recorded which). The receptors come from a woman in her 30s who had been exposed to COVID-19. Each CDR3 is given with its conserved first and last residue. D genes are given only for firm matches. The size entry is marked missing in some rows and otherwise reads once, few, many or a size class.

>-|-|TRBJ1-1|TRBV6-5
TGTGCCAGCAATCGGGGCAGGGGAACTGAAGCTTTCTTT
CASNRGRGTEAFF
>-|-|TRBJ2-2|TRBV2
TGTGCCAGCAGTGAACTAGCCACCGGGGAGCTGTTTTTT
CASSELATGELFF
>-|TRBD1|TRBJ1-5|TRBV5-1
TGCGCCAGCAGCCCCCGAGGGGGCAACAATCAGCCCCAGCATTTT
CASSPRGGNNQPQHF
>-|TRBD2|TRBJ2-7|TRBV18
TGTGCCAGCTCAGCCGGGACTAGCCCCTCCTACGAGCAGTACTTC
CASSAGTSPSYEQYF
>-|-|TRBJ1-1|TRBV7-9
TGTGCCAGCAGCCCGATTGAAATTACAGGGAGGGGGAACACTGAAGCTTTCTTT
CASSPIEITGRGNTEAFF
>-|-|TRBJ2-5|TRBV20-1
TGCAGTGCTAGTGTGGGGGGTCAGGAGACCCAGTACTTC
CSASVGGQETQYF
>-|TRBD2|TRBJ2-1|TRBV5-5
TGTGCCAGCAGCTCTCTAGCGGGAGGATCAAATGAGCAGTTCTTC
CASSSLAGGSNEQFF
>once|-|TRBJ2-2|TRBV7-9
TGTGCCAGCAGGGTCCCGGGGACGGGAGAATTTTCGAACACCGGGGAGCTGTTTTTT
CASRVPGTGEFSNTGELFF
>-|TRBD1|TRBJ2-4|TRBV30
TGTGCCTGGAGTACTGACAGGGAAAACATTCAGTACTTC
CAWSTDRENIQYF
>-|-|TRBJ2-2|TRBV9
TGTGCCAGCAGCGCGGGGAGGGGGGACGGATTCTTACCCGGGGAGCTGTTTTTT
CASSAGRGDGFLPGELFF
>-|TRBD2|TRBJ2-1|TRBV7-9
TGTGCCAGCAGCTCGCCGGGACTAGCGGACAATGAGCAGTTCTTC
CASSSPGLADNEQFF
>-|-|TRBJ2-7|TRBV4-2
TGTGCCAGCAGCTTGAGGCGCGGCTACGAGCAGTACTTC
CASSLRRGYEQYF
>-|TRBD2|TRBJ2-7|TRBV27
TGTGCCAGCAGCCACTCCGGGACTAGGTCGCACGAGCAGTACTTC
CASSHSGTRSHEQYF
>-|TRBD2|TRBJ2-3|TRBV5-1
TGCGCCAGCAGCTCGACTAGCTCTCTGGATACGCAGTATTTT
CASSSTSSLDTQYF
>-|TRBD1|TRBJ1-2|TRBV19
TGTGCCAGTAGTATAACTCCAGGGACAGGGAACTATGGCTACACCTTC
CASSITPGTGNYGYTF
>-|TRBD1|TRBJ1-2|TRBV30
TGTGCCTGGAGCCGGGACAGGGGGGCTTTCTCCAACTATGGCTACACCTTC
CAWSRDRGAFSNYGYTF
>-|-|TRBJ1-5|TRBV7-9
TGTGCCAGCACGGGGGAGTATCAGCCCCAGCATTTT
CASTGEYQPQHF
>once|-|TRBJ1-2|TRBV6-5
TGTGCCAGCAGTTTAACAGGGTACTATGGCTACACCTTC
CASSLTGYYGYTF
>-|-|TRBJ2-7|TRBV6-1
TGTGCCAGCAGTGAAGGGAGTTCACCTCTTTCCTACGAGCAGTACTTC
CASSEGSSPLSYEQYF
>-|-|TRBJ2-3|TRBV25-1
TGTGCCAGCAGTGATTGGGCAGGGGTGGCAGATACGCAGTATTTT
CASSDWAGVADTQYF
>-|TRBD1|TRBJ2-7|TRBV28
TGTGCCAGCACCTCGGGACAGGGGGCTGAAGAGCAGTACTTC
CASTSGQGAEEQYF
>-|TRBD2|TRBJ2-7|TRBV28
TGTGCCAGCTGTGTAGGGAGCGGGACTAGCGGCCCTCTACCCCGGGAGCAGTACTTC
CASCVGSGTSGPLPREQYF
>-|TRBD2|TRBJ2-2|TRBV5-1
TGCGCCAGCAGCTTGGTCAGTAGCGGGAGTACGAACACCGGGGAGCTGTTTTTT
CASSLVSSGSTNTGELFF
>-|TRBD1|TRBJ2-7|TRBV19
TGTGCCAGTGGACAGGTCTACGAGCAGTACTTC
CASGQVYEQYF
>-|TRBD2|TRBJ2-2|TRBV19
TGTGCCAGTAGCCCGGGGGGGGCTAGGACCGGGGAGCTGTTTTTT
CASSPGGARTGELFF
>-|-|TRBJ1-1|TRBV19
TGTGCCAGTAGTATAGGGGCCCCCAGGAAAATGAACACTGAAGCTTTCTTT
CASSIGAPRKMNTEAFF
>-|TRBD1|TRBJ1-2|TRBV19
TGTGCCAGTAGTGCTGCCGGGACAGGGTCTGGCTACACCTTC
CASSAAGTGSGYTF
>-|TRBD1|TRBJ2-1|TRBV30
TGTGCCTGGAGGGTCTGGGACAGATCATACAATGAGCAGTTCTTC
CAWRVWDRSYNEQFF